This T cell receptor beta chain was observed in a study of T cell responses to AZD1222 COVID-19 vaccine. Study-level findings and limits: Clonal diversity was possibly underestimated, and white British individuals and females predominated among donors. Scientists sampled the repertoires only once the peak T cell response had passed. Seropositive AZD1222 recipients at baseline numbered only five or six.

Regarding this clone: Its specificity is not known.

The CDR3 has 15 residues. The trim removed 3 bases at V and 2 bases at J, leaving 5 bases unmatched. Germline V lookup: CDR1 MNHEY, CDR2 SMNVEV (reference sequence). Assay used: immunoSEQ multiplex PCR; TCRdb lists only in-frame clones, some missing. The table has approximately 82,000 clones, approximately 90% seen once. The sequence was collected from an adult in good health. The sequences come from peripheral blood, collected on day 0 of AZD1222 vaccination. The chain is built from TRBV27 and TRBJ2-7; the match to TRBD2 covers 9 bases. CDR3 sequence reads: CASSLSGGPTYEQYF. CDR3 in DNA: TGTGCCAGCAGTTTGAGCGGGGGGCCGACCTACGAGCAGTACTTC.